This T cell receptor (beta chain) was found in a study of cytomegalovirus exposure and HLA in healthy donors. Looking at the study overall: The study placed around 80% of its approximately 380 genotyped donors in the Caucasian-associated ancestry cluster.

A few counts support this clone. What it recognizes is unknown. This PCR relied on a set of 60 Vbeta primers and 13 Jbeta primers. Only in-frame clones appear in the TCRdb table, and some are missing; sequencing was by immunoSEQ multiplex PCR. The top ten hold roughly 0.38% of the sample, which has 170,000 or so clones, around 82% seen once. CDR1 and CDR2 (germline): SNHLY, FYNNEI. This CDR3 has 13 residues. V lost 7 bases, J lost 5 bases, and 5 bases stayed unmatched. Study results and caveats: A later analysis, which compared TCR beta chains of equal frequency, found the HLA-associated ones more clonally expanded. In a later analysis, across HLA loci, associated TCR counts were highest for DRB1, lowest for HLA-C. Later, an analysis found that common viral pathogens appeared to be linked with several of the most significant clusters.

The V and J genes are TRBV2 and TRBJ1-5, with 7 bases matching TRBD1. Sequencing input: PBMCs. The clonotype was recovered from a boy younger than 10 in good health and CMV-seronegative. The CDR3 DNA follows: TGTGCCAGCACCGGGACAGATGATCAGCCCCAGCATTTT. It translates to CASTGTDDQPQHF. The variable domain in full, with the rest retrieved from reference TRBV2 and TRBJ1-5, is EPEVTQTPSHQVTQMGQEVILRCVPISNHLYFYWYRQILGQKVEFLVSFYNNEISEKSEIFDDQFSVERPDGSNFTLKIRSTKLEDSAMYFCASTGTDDQPQHFGDGTRLSIL.